Described below is a single TCR beta chain sequence and its context. This record comes from a study of T cell changes during pregnancy in multiple sclerosis. Produced via immunoSEQ multiplex PCR; TCRdb's table is partial and in-frame only. In the table there are around 130,000 clones, roughly 95% of which are singletons. In germline, CDR1 is SGHTA, CDR2 FQGNSA. The CDR3 is made up of 14 amino acids. V was clipped by 5 bases and J by 4 bases, with 15 bases between them. The receptor's source is a female donor with multiple sclerosis, enrolled in a pregnancy study. Sequenced here: peripheral blood, sampled after pregnancy. V is TRBV7-2 and J is TRBJ2-7, with D perhaps matching TRBD1 (6 bases). In DNA, the CDR3 is TGTGCCAGCAGCCCACGGGACACTCGATACGAGCAGTACTTC. Protein: CASSPRDTRYEQYF.